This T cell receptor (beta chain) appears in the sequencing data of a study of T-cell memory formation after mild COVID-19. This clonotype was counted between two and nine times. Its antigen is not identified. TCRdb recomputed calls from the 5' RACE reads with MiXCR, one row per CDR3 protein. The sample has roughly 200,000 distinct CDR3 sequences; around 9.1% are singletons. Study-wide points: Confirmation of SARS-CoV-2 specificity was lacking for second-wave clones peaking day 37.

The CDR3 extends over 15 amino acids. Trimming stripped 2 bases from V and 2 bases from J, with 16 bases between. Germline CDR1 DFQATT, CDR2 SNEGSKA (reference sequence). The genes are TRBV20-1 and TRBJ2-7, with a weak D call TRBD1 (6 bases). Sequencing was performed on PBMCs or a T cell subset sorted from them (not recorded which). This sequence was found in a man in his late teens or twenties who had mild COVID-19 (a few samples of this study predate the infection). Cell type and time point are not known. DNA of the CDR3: TGCAGTGCTAGAAGGAGCCAGGGGTTGCCCTACGAGCAGTACGTC. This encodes CSARRSQGLPYEQYV.